This T cell receptor beta chain was recorded in a study of naive and memory T cell subsets. The study's findings and limits: The RNA method is potentially sensitive to activation and differentiation changes.

The germline CDR1 and CDR2 sequences are SGHRS and YFSETQ. The CDR3 is 13 amino acids. V dropped 4 bases and J dropped 1 base, with 7 bases sitting between them. An oligonucleotide containing a UMI was ligated to the 3' end of TCR cDNA. Reverse transcription used DNase-treated unsorted total RNA, aiming for about 1 to 1000 ng. This clonotype was seen many times. Its target is not known. The SP2 primer and nested alpha and beta constant region primers amplified ligated cDNA in four rounds. Alpha and beta constant region primers primed reverse transcription for blood and skin samples. Using its own MiXCR run on the 5' RACE reads, TCRdb lists one record per CDR3 protein. This table holds 60,000 or so distinct CDR3 sequences, around 7.3% found once.

V usage is TRBV5-1 and J usage is TRBJ2-3; D gene unclear. This sequence originates from a male donor in good health. The CDR3 region is CASSRAGTDTQYF. The DNA for the CDR3 is TGCGCCAGCAGCCGCGCAGGCACAGATACGCAGTATTTT.